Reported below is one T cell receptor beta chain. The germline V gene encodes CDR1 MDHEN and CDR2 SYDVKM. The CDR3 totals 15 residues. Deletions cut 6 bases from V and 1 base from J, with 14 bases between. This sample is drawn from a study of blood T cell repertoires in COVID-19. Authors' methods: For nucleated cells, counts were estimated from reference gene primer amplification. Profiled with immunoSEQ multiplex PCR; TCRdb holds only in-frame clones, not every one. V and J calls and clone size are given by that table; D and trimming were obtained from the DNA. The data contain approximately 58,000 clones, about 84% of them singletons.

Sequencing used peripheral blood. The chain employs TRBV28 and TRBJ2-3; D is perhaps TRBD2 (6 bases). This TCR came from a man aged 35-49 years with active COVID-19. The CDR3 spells CASRWDRRGTDTQYF. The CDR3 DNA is TGTGCCAGCAGGTGGGATAGGAGGGGCACAGATACGCAGTATTTT.